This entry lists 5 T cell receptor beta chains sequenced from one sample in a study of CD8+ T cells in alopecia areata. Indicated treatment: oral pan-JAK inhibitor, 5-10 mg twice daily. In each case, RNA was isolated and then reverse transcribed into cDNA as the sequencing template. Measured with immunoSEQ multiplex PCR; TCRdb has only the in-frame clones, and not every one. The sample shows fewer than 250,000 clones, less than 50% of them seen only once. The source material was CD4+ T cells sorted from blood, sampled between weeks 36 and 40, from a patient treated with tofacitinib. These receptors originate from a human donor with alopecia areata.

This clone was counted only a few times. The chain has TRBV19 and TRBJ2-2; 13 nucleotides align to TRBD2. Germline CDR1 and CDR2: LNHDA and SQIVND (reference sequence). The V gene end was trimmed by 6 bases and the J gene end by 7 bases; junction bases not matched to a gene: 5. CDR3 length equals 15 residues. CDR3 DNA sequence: TGTGCCAGTAGCGGGACTAGCGGGATAGGCGGGGAGCTGTTTTTT. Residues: CASSGTSGIGGELFF.

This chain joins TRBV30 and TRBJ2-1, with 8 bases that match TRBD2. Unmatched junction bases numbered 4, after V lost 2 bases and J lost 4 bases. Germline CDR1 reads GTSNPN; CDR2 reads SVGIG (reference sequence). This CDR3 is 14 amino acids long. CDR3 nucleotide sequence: TGTGCCTGGAGTAGACTAGCGAAATACAATGAGCAGTTCTTC. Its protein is CAWSRLAKYNEQFF.

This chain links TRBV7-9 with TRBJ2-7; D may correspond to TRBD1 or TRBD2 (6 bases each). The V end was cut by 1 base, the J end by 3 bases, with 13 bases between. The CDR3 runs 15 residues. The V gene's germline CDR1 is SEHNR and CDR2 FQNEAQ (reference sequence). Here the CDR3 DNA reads TGTGCCAGCAGCTTAGAGGGGGGAAGTCACTACGAGCAGTACTTC. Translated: CASSLEGGSHYEQYF.

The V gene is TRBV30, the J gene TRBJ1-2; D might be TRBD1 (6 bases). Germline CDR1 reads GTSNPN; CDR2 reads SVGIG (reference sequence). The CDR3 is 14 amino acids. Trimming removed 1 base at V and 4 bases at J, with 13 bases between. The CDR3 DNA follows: TGTGCCTGGAGTGCCGGGGGCTCGGGCTATGGCTACACCTTC. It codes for CAWSAGGSGYGYTF.

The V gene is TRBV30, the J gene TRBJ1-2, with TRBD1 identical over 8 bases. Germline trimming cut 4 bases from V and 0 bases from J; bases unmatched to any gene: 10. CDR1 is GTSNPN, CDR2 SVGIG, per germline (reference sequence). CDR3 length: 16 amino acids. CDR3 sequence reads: CAWKGDRGYSNYGYTF. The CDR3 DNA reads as TGTGCCTGGAAGGGTGACAGGGGCTATTCTAACTATGGCTACACCTTC.